Listed below are T cell receptor beta chains from one sample, sequenced in a study of identical twins. Using its own MiXCR run on the 5' RACE reads, TCRdb lists one record per CDR3 protein. The table includes some 760,000 distinct CDR3 sequences, about 20% detected once. These same data were also listed under a study on T cells expressing NK-cell markers.

Sequenced material: PBMCs. These receptors were collected from a woman between 18 and 30 years old in good health. The CDR3 runs from the conserved cysteine through the conserved F or W. The order of the fields is V gene, J gene, CDR3 protein.

>TRBV6-5|TRBJ2-5
CASSYSTGLGETQYF
>TRBV15|TRBJ1-6
CATSRNRGGTYNSPLHF
>TRBV20-1|TRBJ2-1
CSARDTGGRCFF
>TRBV20-1|TRBJ2-3
CSARGDTVVRDTQYF
>TRBV4-3|TRBJ1-4
CASSPSVTGEKLFF
>TRBV5-1|TRBJ2-1
CASSLAVTVMDNEQFF
>TRBV11-1|TRBJ2-6
CASSLLRRGLSGANVLTF
>TRBV20-1|TRBJ2-7
CSARLSGGASYEQYF
>TRBV6-1|TRBJ2-7
CASRESGAYEQYF
>TRBV5-1|TRBJ2-1
CASSTSGGFNEQFF
>TRBV7-2|TRBJ2-5
CASSLAPLAGGPRETQYF
>TRBV5-1|TRBJ2-2
CASSTNPLGLSTTGELFF
>TRBV12-3/TRBV12-4|TRBJ1-6
CASSHRTALTLHF
>TRBV29-1|TRBJ2-1
CSAELLAGGRNEQFF
>TRBV7-8|TRBJ1-3
CASSSQGKVAGNTIYF
>TRBV2|TRBJ2-5
CASSAESGQTQYF
>TRBV9|TRBJ1-1
CASSIRAQGMNTEAFF
>TRBV5-1|TRBJ2-5
CASSFGGPYQETQYF